What follows are 17 T cell receptor beta chains derived from one specimen sequenced in a study of metastatic and nonmetastatic thyroid tumors. Each patient went into thyroid surgery without having received any treatment. MiXCR was used by TCRdb to re-call the PCR reads. The table lists about 5,700 clones, around 32% of them singletons. The sample was adjacent normal tissue. The receptors originated from a female donor with papillary thyroid cancer or a benign thyroid nodule (not recorded which). Some clones in this sample may be carry-over from other donors' samples.

A remark on this clone: The junction departs from the called germline gene at one end, perhaps through a read error. V usage is TRBV3-1 and J usage is TRBJ1-6; D not certain. The CDR3 loop spans 16 amino acids. Germline V gene sequence: CDR1 LGHDT, CDR2 YNNKEL (reference sequence). The CDR3 spells CAGSQPQRAYNSPLHF. The CDR3 DNA follows: TGTGCCGGCAGCCAGCCCCAGAGGGCGTATAATTCACCCCTCCACTTC.

This clone was found many times. V is TRBV18 and J is TRBJ2-7; D remains unclear. Trimming pared 1 base from V and 7 bases from J, leaving 11 bases between. CDR1 is KGHSH, CDR2 LQKENI, per germline. The CDR3 is 13 amino acids. The CDR3: CASSPQERGEQYF. The CDR3 coding sequence is TGTGCCAGCTCACCACAGGAGCGTGGGGAGCAGTACTTC.

Of note for this clone: The junction differs from germline at one of its ends, possibly a read error. This chain links TRBV2 with TRBJ2-7; D is possibly TRBD2 (7 bases). The CDR3 sequence is 14 residues long. The germline CDR1 and CDR2 sequences are SNHLY and FYNNEI. The CDR3 loop reads CASKRGGGSYDQYF. The DNA of the CDR3 is TGTGCCAGCAAGAGGGGCGGGGGCTCCTACGATCAGTACTTC.

This clone qualifies as medium-sized. V is TRBV7-3 and J is TRBJ1-6; D gene ambiguous. The V and J ends lost 5 bases and 9 bases respectively, with 14 bases between them. The CDR3 is 14 amino acids. The germline gives CDR1 SGHTA, CDR2 FQGTGA. In DNA form, the CDR3 reads TGTGCCAGCAGCGACGGGGTGATGGGTTCACCCCTCCACTTT. It specifies CASSDGVMGSPLHF.

The rearrangement uses TRBV5-1 and TRBJ2-7; D possibly corresponds to TRBD2 (6 bases). CDR3 length: 15 residues. Trimming removed 4 bases from V and 1 base from J, with 15 bases in between. The germline CDR1 and CDR2 sequences are SGHRS and YFSETQ. The CDR3 DNA reads TGCGCCAGCAGCGAGGCCGGGGGTTTTTCCTACGAGCAGTACTTC. Protein sequence: CASSEAGGFSYEQYF.

There are a few counts of this clone. The chain joins TRBV15 to TRBJ1-6, with unresolved D. Germline lookup yields CDR1 LNHNV and CDR2 YYDKDF (reference sequence). The germline V and J ends were trimmed by 1 base and 9 bases, with 7 bases remaining between them. The CDR3 has 13 amino acids. This CDR3 is CATSRGVGSPLHF. For the CDR3, the DNA is TGTGCCACCAGCAGAGGAGTTGGTTCACCCCTCCACTTT.

This clone was seen a few times. A read error may account for a junction end that differs from germline. The J gene is TRBJ2-2, the V gene TRBV6-1; D is undetermined. CDR1 is MNHNS, CDR2 SASEGT, per germline. The CDR3 consists of 14 residues. The CDR3, as DNA: TGTGTCAGCAACATAGGCAGAACCACCTTGGAGCTGTTTTTT. This encodes CVSNIGRTTLELFF.

Within the sample, this clone is large (0.1 to 1%). The rearrangement joins TRBV6-5 to TRBJ2-7, with 10 bases fitting TRBD1. The J segment lost 6 bases and the V segment lost 2 bases, leaving 10 bases of the junction unmatched. In germline, CDR1 is MNHEY, CDR2 SVGAGI. The CDR3 loop spans 16 amino acids. CDR3 bases: TGTGCCAGCAGTTACAGACAGGGGGCCCTGGGAATCGAGCAGTACTTC. Translating it yields CASSYRQGALGIEQYF.

This chain joins TRBV12-3 or TRBV12-4 and TRBJ2-7; D possibly corresponds to TRBD2 (5 bases). Trimming stripped 7 bases from V and 0 bases from J, with 13 bases between. This CDR3 spans 14 amino acids. This CDR3 is CASKGPGSSYEQYF. CDR3 nucleotide sequence: TGTGCCAGCAAGGGTCCTGGGAGCTCCTACGAGCAGTACTTC.

This clone has only a few counts. V and J are TRBV6-8 and TRBJ2-2; tentatively, D is TRBD2 (6 bases). From germline, CDR1 is MNHGY and CDR2 SAAAGT. The CDR3 covers 15 residues. The V and J ends lost 10 bases and 2 bases respectively, with 17 bases between them. The CDR3 sequence is CATPDPGDNTGELFF. CDR3 bases: TGTGCCACCCCAGACCCGGGGGACAACACCGGGGAGCTGTTTTTT.

This clone was observed a handful of times. The gene calls are TRBV6-1 and TRBJ1-2, with 9 bases lining up with TRBD1. This CDR3 has 16 amino acids. The ends lost 1 base at V and 4 bases at J; junction bases unmatched: 7. Germline V gene lookup returns CDR1 MNHNS and CDR2 SASEGT. CDR3 region: CASSEGRGTGSYGYTF. CDR3 in DNA: TGTGCCAGCAGTGAAGGGAGGGGGACAGGGAGCTATGGCTACACCTTC.

The J gene is TRBJ2-1, the V gene TRBV27; a possible D gene is TRBD1 (5 bases). The V end was cut by 0 bases, the J end by 2 bases, with 8 bases between. From germline, CDR1 is MNHEY and CDR2 SMNVEV (reference sequence). This CDR3 region has 15 residues. CDR3 sequence reads: CASSLSVGAYNEQFF. DNA of the CDR3: TGTGCCAGCAGTTTATCAGTAGGGGCCTACAATGAGCAGTTCTTC.

This clone has just one count. The chain employs TRBV7-3 and TRBJ1-2; D gene unclear. V lost 5 bases, J lost 8 bases, and 15 bases lay in between. The CDR3 loop spans 13 amino acids. From germline, CDR1 is SGHTA and CDR2 FQGTGA. The CDR3 DNA follows: TGTGCCAGCAGCCTAGCCCCCGGTCAGGGCTACACCTTC. It translates to CASSLAPGQGYTF.

A remark on this clone: Possible read error: a much larger clone is one base away. The chain carries TRBV6-1 and TRBJ1-2; unclear D gene. Germline CDR1 MNHNS, CDR2 SASEGT. V was cut by 3 bases and J by 5 bases, with 16 bases left in between. The CDR3 is made up of 15 amino acids. The CDR3 loop reads CASSDHGQRGYGYTF. The CDR3 nucleotides are TGTGCCAGCAGTGACCATGGGCAACGCGGATATGGCTACACCTTC.

This clone came up many times. A much bigger clone sits one base away, suggesting this may be a read error. The identical CDR3 is also encoded by other nucleotide sequences in the sample. The chain joins TRBV20-1 to TRBJ1-6, with D unresolved. Germline assignment: CDR1 DFQATT and CDR2 SNEGSKA (reference sequence). The CDR3 extends over 15 amino acids. Trimming pared 0 bases from V and 10 bases from J, leaving 16 bases between. In DNA form, the CDR3 reads TGCAGTGCTAGAGATACTCAGTTTCTTAACTCACCCCTCCACTTT. Protein product: CSARDTQFLNSPLHF.

In this sample, this clone turned up many times. Distinct nucleotide sequences in the sample also encode this CDR3. V is TRBV5-1 and J is TRBJ2-3; D unresolved. V was shortened by 1 base and J by 4 bases, with 10 bases between the two germline ends. There are 14 residues in the CDR3. CDR1 and CDR2 (germline): SGHRS, YFSETQ. CDR3 in amino acids: CASSLSEPADTQYF. The CDR3 nucleotides read TGCGCCAGCAGCTTGAGCGAACCCGCAGATACGCAGTATTTT.

This clone was detected a few times. CDR3: CASSQEVNTEAFF. The DNA for the CDR3 is TGTGCCAGCAGCCAGGAAGTGAACACTGAAGCTTTCTTT. The rearrangement links TRBV7-3 to TRBJ1-1; D not resolved. V gave up 5 bases and J gave up 0 bases, with 7 bases separating them. Germline values: CDR1 SGHTA, CDR2 FQGTGA. CDR3 length equals 13 residues. Combining the CDR3 with reference TRBV7-3 and TRBJ1-1 gives the whole variable domain GAGVSQTPSNKVTEKGKYVELRCDPISGHTALYWYRQSLGQGPEFLIYFQGTGAADDSGLPNDRFFAVRPEGSVSTLKIQRTERGDSAVYLCASSQEVNTEAFFGQGTRLTVV.